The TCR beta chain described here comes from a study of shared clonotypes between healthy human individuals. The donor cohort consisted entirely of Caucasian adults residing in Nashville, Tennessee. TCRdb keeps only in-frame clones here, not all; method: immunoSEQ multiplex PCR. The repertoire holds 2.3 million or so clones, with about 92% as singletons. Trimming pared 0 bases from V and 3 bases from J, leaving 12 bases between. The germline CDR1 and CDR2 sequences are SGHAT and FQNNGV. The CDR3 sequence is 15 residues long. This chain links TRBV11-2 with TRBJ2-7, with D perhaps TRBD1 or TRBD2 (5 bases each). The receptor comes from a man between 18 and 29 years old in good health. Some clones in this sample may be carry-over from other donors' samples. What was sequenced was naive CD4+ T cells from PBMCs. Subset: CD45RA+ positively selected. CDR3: CASSLDPRDRYEQYF. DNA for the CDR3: TGTGCCAGCAGCTTAGATCCCAGGGACCGCTACGAGCAGTACTTC.